Each of the 5 T cell receptor beta chains below was sequenced from the same sample in a study of blood T cell repertoires in COVID-19. The data were produced by immunoSEQ multiplex PCR, yet TCRdb's version contains in-frame clones alone and is incomplete. The table has under 50,000 clones, about three quarters seen once. The specimen sequenced was peripheral blood. These receptor sequences come from a human donor with active or convalescent COVID-19. The donor label of this sample is uncertain.

In nucleotides, the CDR3 is TGTGCCAGCAGCCTTAGACAGGGACGGGAAAAACTGTTTTTT. Translating it yields CASSLRQGREKLFF. The J gene is TRBJ1-4, the V gene TRBV3-1 (or the pseudogene TRBV3-2), with TRBD1 matching over 7 bases. V lost 4 bases to trimming and J lost 8 bases; unmatched junction nucleotides: 7. The CDR3 runs to 14 residues. CDR1 and CDR2 from the germline V gene are LGHDT and YNNKEL (reference sequence).

The chain employs TRBV7-2 and TRBJ2-2, with TRBD1 as a possible D gene (6 bases). Deletions cut 5 bases from V and 7 bases from J, with 11 bases between. The CDR3 covers 13 residues. Per germline, CDR1 SGHTA and CDR2 FQGNSA. The CDR3 DNA reads as TGTGCCAGCAGCCCAGGGGCGCGCGGGGAGCTGTTTTTT. Amino acids: CASSPGARGELFF. The whole variable domain, filled in from reference TRBV7-2 and TRBJ2-2, reads GAGVSQSPSNKVTEKGKDVELRCDPISGHTALYWYRQSLGQGLEFLIYFQGNSAPDKSGLPSDRFSAERTGGSVSTLTIQRTQQEDSAVYLCASSPGARGELFFGEGSRLTVL.

CDR3: CASSSDLLARSNEQFF. Written as DNA, the CDR3 is TGTGCCAGCTCATCTGATCTCCTGGCCCGTTCCAATGAGCAGTTCTTC. The chain recombines TRBV18 with TRBJ2-1; D is unclear. The germline V gene has CDR1 KGHSH and CDR2 LQKENI. The V gene lost 5 bases and the J gene lost 6 bases, with 20 bases spanning the gap. The CDR3 covers 16 residues.

The rearrangement joins TRBV12-3 or TRBV12-4 to TRBJ2-3; D not resolved. Trimming left V 3 bases short and J 1 base short, with 5 bases between. The CDR3 totals 13 residues. This CDR3 is CASSFVGTDTQYF. For the CDR3, the DNA is TGTGCCAGCAGTTTTGTCGGCACAGATACGCAGTATTTT.

The chain uses TRBV4-1 and TRBJ1-2; TRBD1 might be the D (6 bases). The CDR3 extends over 18 amino acids. Germline V gives CDR1 MGHRA, CDR2 YSYEKL. V lost 0 bases and J 1 base, leaving 18 bases between the germline ends. The CDR3 DNA is TGCGCCAGCAGCCAAGATCAGGGGCCGGGGTTTATTAACTATGGCTACACCTTC. It codes for CASSQDQGPGFINYGYTF.